The 13 T cell receptor beta chains listed next were all sequenced from one sample in a study of blood T cell repertoires in COVID-19. Measured with immunoSEQ multiplex PCR; TCRdb has only the in-frame clones, and not every one. This sample has 20,000 to 30,000 clones, with 75% to 90% found just once. The sequenced material came from peripheral blood. The source of these receptors is a human donor with active COVID-19. The donor label of this sample is uncertain.

J is TRBJ2-1 and V is TRBV4-2, with 9 bases that match TRBD2. Unmatched junction bases numbered 5, after V lost 0 bases and J lost 8 bases. The CDR3 contains 15 residues. The germline CDR1 and CDR2 sequences are LGHNA and YNFKEQ. This chain's CDR3 is CASSQEEAGGHEQFF. DNA for the CDR3: TGTGCCAGCAGCCAAGAGGAAGCGGGGGGCCATGAGCAGTTCTTC.

V and J are TRBV6-6 and TRBJ2-7; D call uncertain. V dropped 5 bases and J dropped 2 bases, with 10 bases sitting between them. CDR3 length equals 13 residues. Looked up from germline, CDR1 is MNHNY and CDR2 is SVGAGI (reference sequence). CDR3 sequence (DNA): TGTGCCAGCAGTCAGCTTACTACCTACGAGCAGTACTTC. As protein: CASSQLTTYEQYF.

Written as DNA, the CDR3 is TGCGCCAGCAGCGCGGGACTCGCTAATGAAAAACTGTTTTTT. Protein sequence: CASSAGLANEKLFF. The chain has TRBV5-1 and TRBJ1-4; D is perhaps TRBD1 (5 bases). Trimming removed 4 bases from V and 3 bases from J, with 10 bases in between. The CDR3 runs 14 residues. From germline, CDR1 is SGHRS and CDR2 YFSETQ.

The chain has TRBV7-9 and TRBJ1-2; TRBD1 aligns across 9 bases. The V gene's germline CDR1 is SEHNR and CDR2 FQNEAQ (reference sequence). This CDR3 has 15 amino acids. Trimming removed 5 bases from V and 9 bases from J; junction bases left unmatched: 13. CDR3 nucleotides: TGTGCCAGCAGCCCCGTGGGGGACAGGGTTTTTCGCTACACCTTC. Translated: CASSPVGDRVFRYTF.

In its sample, this clone was seen once. The chain combines TRBV11-2 with TRBJ2-5, with D perhaps TRBD1 (6 bases). Trimming left V 5 bases short and J 0 bases short, with 13 bases between. The CDR3 has 15 residues. Germline values: CDR1 SGHAT, CDR2 FQNNGV. CDR3 amino acids: CASSIMTGNQETQYF. DNA for the CDR3: TGTGCCAGCAGCATCATGACAGGCAACCAAGAGACCCAGTACTTC.

The chain carries TRBV6-6 and TRBJ2-3, with 7 bases fitting TRBD1. J lost 2 bases, V lost 8 bases, and 7 bases had no gene match. The germline gives CDR1 MNHNY, CDR2 SVGAGI (reference sequence). CDR3 length equals 14 residues. The CDR3 reads CASGSDRVTDTQYF. The CDR3 DNA reads as TGTGCCAGCGGTAGTGACAGGGTCACAGATACGCAGTATTTT.

CDR3 DNA sequence: TGTGCCAGCAGCTTACAGGGGGCGCGCGGCTACACCTTC. As protein: CASSLQGARGYTF. The chain joins TRBV6-2 or TRBV6-3 to TRBJ1-2; 9 bases map to TRBD1. Germline CDR1 and CDR2: MNHEY and SVGEGT. The CDR3 sequence is 13 residues long. V lost 6 bases and J lost 8; bases outside the gene matches: 7.

The J gene is TRBJ2-5, the V gene TRBV6-5, with TRBD2 matching 11 bases. This CDR3 spans 15 amino acids. Germline V CDR1 and CDR2: MNHEY, SVGAGI. V shed 6 bases, J shed 3 bases, and the junction held 6 bases outside the gene matches. The CDR3 DNA reads as TGTGCCAGCAGGCCCCTAGCGGGGGGTAAAGAGACCCAGTACTTC. It specifies CASRPLAGGKETQYF.

The gene calls are TRBV11-3 and TRBJ2-5; 11 bases match TRBD2. This CDR3 spans 19 amino acids. The germline gives CDR1 SGHNT, CDR2 YENEEA. V trimming: 5 bases; J trimming: 4 bases; junction bases outside the gene matches: 18. The CDR3 region is CASSPRSSGGGSHRETQYF. DNA for the CDR3: TGTGCCAGCAGCCCTCGGAGTAGCGGGGGGGGTTCCCACCGAGAGACCCAGTACTTC.

Only a few counts were recorded for this clone. The V call is TRBV12-5, the J call TRBJ2-7; 8 nucleotides match TRBD2. In germline, CDR1 is LGHNT, CDR2 FRNRAP. V lost 8 bases to trimming and J lost 6 bases; unmatched junction nucleotides: 12. This CDR3 has 14 residues. In nucleotides, the CDR3 is TGTGCTAGTATCCGTAGCAGCGGGAGCCTCGAGCAGTACTTC. Its translation: CASIRSSGSLEQYF.

The gene calls are TRBV5-4 and TRBJ2-2; D is uncertain. This CDR3 contains 15 residues. Trimming pared 2 bases from V and 5 bases from J, leaving 13 bases between. Germline V gene lookup returns CDR1 SGHNT and CDR2 YYREEE (reference sequence). CDR3 bases: TGTGCCAGCAGCTTTGGCGCGGAAACGACCGGGGAGCTGTTTTTT. This translates into CASSFGAETTGELFF.

V gene TRBV2 combines with J gene TRBJ1-2; D possibly corresponds to TRBD1 (6 bases). The CDR3 totals 13 residues. The V and J ends lost 7 bases and 0 bases respectively, with 9 bases between them. CDR1 is SNHLY and CDR2 is FYNNEI in the germline V gene. The CDR3 DNA reads as TGTGCCAGCACAGGGGTGTCTAACTATGGCTACACCTTC. Residues: CASTGVSNYGYTF.

V and J are TRBV5-5 and TRBJ1-2; possibly TRBD1 for D (5 bases). Germline assignment: CDR1 SGHKS and CDR2 YYEKEE (reference sequence). This CDR3 comprises 13 residues. With 4 bases removed from V and 0 bases from J, the gap between germline ends came to 7 bases. CDR3 DNA: TGTGCCAGCAGCCAGGACACTAACTATGGCTACACCTTC. This codes for CASSQDTNYGYTF.